Sequencing of this TCR beta chain was carried out in a study of cytomegalovirus exposure and HLA in healthy donors. PCR was performed using 60 Vbeta and 13 Jbeta primers. Generated by immunoSEQ multiplex PCR, the TCRdb table keeps only in-frame clones and is missing some. The sample includes 30,000 to 40,000 clones, roughly two thirds of them seen just once. Germline CDR1 reads SGHRS; CDR2 reads YFSETQ. The CDR3 runs 19 residues. The V segment lost 2 bases and the J segment 0 bases; nucleotides outside the gene matches: 9. The sequencing input was PBMCs. This clonotype originated in a middle-aged man in good health and CMV-seropositive. This chain uses TRBV5-1 with TRBJ2-6; 9 bases are shared with TRBD1. The CDR3: CASSLGGQGTLSGANVLTF. For the CDR3, the DNA is TGCGCCAGCAGCTTAGGGGGACAGGGCACCCTCTCTGGGGCCAACGTCCTGACTTTC.